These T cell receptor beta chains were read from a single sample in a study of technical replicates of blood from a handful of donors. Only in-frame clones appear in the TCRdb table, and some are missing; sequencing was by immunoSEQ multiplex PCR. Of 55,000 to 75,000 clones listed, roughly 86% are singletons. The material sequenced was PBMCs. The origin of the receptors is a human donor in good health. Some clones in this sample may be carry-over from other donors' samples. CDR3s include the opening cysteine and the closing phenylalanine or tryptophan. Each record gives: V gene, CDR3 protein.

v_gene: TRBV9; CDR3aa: CASNEGYSGNTIYF
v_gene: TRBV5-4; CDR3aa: CASSSGLAGGPTNTQYF
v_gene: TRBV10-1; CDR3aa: CASSPSSYEQYF
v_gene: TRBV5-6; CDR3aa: CASSFNRDRALRGYTF
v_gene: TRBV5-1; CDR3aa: CASSVLLAGGLDTQYF
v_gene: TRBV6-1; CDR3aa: CASSELAGWNYGYTF
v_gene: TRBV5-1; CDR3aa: CASSPTSGGAANEQFF
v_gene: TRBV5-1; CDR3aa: CASSSSALLLDNEQFF
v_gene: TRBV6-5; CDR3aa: CASSLRDTYYGYTF
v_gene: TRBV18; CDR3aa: CASSPGPRNTEAFF
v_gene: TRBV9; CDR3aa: CASSAPALAAHPGDEQFF
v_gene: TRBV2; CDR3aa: CATTGNTEAFF
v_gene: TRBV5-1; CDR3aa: CASSLGASMNTEAFF
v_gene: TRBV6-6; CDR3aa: CASSYRSGGPTDTQYF
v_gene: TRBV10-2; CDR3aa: CASSELGQGGNEQFF
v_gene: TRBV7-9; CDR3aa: CASAGGSTDTQYF
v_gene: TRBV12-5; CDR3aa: CASGLSSNQPQHF
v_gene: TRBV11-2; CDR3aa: CASSLGGRGYTF
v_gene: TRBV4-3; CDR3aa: CASSQVLAGFYNEQFF
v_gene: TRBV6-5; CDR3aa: CATKKVTGANTEAFF
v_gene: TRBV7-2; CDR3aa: CASSPLGYANTGELFF
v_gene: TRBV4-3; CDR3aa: CASSQDNSHSNQPQHF
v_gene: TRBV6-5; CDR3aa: CASSRVPQETQYF
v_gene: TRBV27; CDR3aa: CATGTSDKNIQYF
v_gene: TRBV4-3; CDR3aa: CASSQGGRGTETQYF
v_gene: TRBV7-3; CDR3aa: CASRQDRANTEAFF
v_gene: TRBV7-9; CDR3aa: CASSLGTGVGTGANVLTF
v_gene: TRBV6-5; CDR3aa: CASSYLPGTYGYTF
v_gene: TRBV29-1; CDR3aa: CSVERLASLYNEQFF
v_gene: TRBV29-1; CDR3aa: CSVEAKLVYRETEAFF
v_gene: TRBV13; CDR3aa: CASQRTISWGGRVNTEAFF